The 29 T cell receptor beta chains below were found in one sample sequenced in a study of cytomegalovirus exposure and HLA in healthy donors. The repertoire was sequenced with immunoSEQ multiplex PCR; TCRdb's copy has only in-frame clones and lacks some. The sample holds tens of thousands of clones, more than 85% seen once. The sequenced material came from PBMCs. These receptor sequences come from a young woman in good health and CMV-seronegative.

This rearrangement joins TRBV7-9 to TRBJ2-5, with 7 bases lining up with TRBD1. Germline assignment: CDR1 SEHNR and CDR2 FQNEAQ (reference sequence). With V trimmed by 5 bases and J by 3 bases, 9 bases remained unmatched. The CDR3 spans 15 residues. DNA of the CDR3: TGTGCCAGCAGCCAGCTTCTAGGGGGCAAAGAGACCCAGTACTTC. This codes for CASSQLLGGKETQYF.

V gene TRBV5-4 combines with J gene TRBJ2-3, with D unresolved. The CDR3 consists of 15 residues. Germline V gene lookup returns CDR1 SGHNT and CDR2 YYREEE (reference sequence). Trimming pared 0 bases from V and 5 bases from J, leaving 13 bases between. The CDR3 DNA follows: TGTGCCAGCAGCTTGGCTAGAAGTTTAGGAGATACGCAGTATTTT. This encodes CASSLARSLGDTQYF.

The CDR3 here is CASRGIRQGANNEQFF. The CDR3 bases are TGTGCCAGCAGGGGGATTCGACAGGGGGCAAACAATGAGCAGTTCTTC. The rearrangement joins TRBV6-4 to TRBJ2-1, with 10 bases that match TRBD1. This CDR3 region has 16 residues. V was clipped by 6 bases and J by 5 bases; unmatched bases: 10. Germline lookup yields CDR1 MRHNA and CDR2 SNTAGT.

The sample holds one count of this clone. CDR3 sequence: CASSYSSGASYNEQFF. The CDR3 DNA follows: TGTGCCAGCAGTTACTCGTCGGGAGCATCTTACAATGAGCAGTTCTTC. This chain connects TRBV6-5 to TRBJ2-1; a possible D gene is TRBD2 (6 bases). The germline V and J ends were trimmed by 0 bases and 4 bases, with 13 bases remaining between them. The germline V gene has CDR1 MNHEY and CDR2 SVGAGI. This CDR3 spans 16 amino acids.

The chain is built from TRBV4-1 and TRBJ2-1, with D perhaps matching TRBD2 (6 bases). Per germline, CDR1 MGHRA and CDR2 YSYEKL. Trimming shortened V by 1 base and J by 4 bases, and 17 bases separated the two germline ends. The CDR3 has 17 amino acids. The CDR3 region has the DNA TGCGCCAGCAGCCAAGTGAGGGCTAGCGCCTCTTACAATGAGCAGTTCTTC. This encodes CASSQVRASASYNEQFF.

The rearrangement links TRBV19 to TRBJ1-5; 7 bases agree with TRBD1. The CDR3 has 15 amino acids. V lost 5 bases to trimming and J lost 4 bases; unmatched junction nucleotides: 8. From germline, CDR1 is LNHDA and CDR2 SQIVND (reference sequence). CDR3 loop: CASSGTGALNQPQHF. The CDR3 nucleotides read TGTGCCAGTAGTGGAACAGGGGCCTTAAATCAGCCCCAGCATTTT.

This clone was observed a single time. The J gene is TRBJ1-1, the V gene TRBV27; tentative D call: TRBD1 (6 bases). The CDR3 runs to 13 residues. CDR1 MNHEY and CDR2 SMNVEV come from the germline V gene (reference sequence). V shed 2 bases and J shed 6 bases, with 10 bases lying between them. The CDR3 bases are TGTGCCAGCAGTTTAACTACAGGGTCTGAAGCTTTCTTT. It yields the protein CASSLTTGSEAFF.

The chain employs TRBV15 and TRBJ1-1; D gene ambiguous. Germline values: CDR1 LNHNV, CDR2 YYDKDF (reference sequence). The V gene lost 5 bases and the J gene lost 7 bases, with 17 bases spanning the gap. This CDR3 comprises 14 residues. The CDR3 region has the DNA TGTGCCACCAGCCCAGTTCGGGGTGGCTATGAAGCTTTCTTT. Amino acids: CATSPVRGGYEAFF. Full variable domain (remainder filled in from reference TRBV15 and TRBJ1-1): DAMVIQNPRYQVTQFGKPVTLSCSQTLNHNVMYWYQQKSSQAPKLLFHYYDKDFNNEADTPDNFQSRRPNTSFCFLDIRSPGLGDTAMYLCATSPVRGGYEAFFGQGTRLTVV.

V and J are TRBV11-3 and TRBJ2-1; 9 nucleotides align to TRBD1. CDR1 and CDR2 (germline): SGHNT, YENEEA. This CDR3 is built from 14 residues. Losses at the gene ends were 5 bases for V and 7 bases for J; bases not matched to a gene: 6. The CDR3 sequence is CASSLRTGANEQFF. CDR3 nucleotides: TGTGCCAGCAGCCTTCGGACAGGGGCGAATGAGCAGTTCTTC.

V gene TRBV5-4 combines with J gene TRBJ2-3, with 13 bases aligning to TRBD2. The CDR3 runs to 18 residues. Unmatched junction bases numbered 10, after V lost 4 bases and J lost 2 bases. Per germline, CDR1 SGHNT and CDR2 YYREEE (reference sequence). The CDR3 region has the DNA TGTGCCAGCAGCGGCGGGACTAGCGGGGTCCAGTTCACAGATACGCAGTATTTT. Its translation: CASSGGTSGVQFTDTQYF.

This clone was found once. The CDR3 sequence is CASSLDYYNEQFF. CDR3 DNA: TGTGCCAGCAGCTTGGACTATTACAATGAGCAGTTCTTC. The chain links TRBV7-2 to TRBJ2-1; D might be TRBD2 (6 bases). Germline V lookup: CDR1 SGHTA, CDR2 FQGNSA. The CDR3 is 13 residues long. V lost 3 bases to trimming and J lost 4 bases, with 7 bases between them.

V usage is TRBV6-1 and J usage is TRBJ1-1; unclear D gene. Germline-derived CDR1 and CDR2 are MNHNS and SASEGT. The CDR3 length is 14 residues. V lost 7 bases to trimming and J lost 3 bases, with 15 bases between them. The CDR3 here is CASTFTREDTEAFF. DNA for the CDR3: TGTGCCAGCACGTTTACTAGGGAGGACACTGAAGCTTTCTTT.

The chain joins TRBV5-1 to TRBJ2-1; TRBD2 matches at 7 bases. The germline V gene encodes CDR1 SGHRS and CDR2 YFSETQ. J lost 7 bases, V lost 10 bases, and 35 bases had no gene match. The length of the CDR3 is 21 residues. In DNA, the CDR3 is TGCGCCTCAGGCGAAGGATCCCTGGAGTCTTGGGTAGCGGGTATTAAGAATGAGCAGTTCTTC. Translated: CASGEGSLESWVAGIKNEQFF.

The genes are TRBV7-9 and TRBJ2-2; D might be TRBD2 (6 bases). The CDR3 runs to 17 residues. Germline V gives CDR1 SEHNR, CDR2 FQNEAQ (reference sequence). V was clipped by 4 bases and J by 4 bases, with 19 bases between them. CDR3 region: CASSSPVIGRSTGELFF. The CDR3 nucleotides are TGTGCCAGCAGCTCCCCGGTCATCGGGAGAAGCACCGGGGAGCTGTTTTTT.

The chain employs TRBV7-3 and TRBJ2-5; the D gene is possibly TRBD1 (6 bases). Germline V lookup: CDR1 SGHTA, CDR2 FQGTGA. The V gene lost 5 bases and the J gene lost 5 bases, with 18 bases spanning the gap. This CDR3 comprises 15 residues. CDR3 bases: TGTGCCAGCAGCGGTGGGGAACAGGGTTATGAGACCCAGTACTTC. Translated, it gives CASSGGEQGYETQYF.

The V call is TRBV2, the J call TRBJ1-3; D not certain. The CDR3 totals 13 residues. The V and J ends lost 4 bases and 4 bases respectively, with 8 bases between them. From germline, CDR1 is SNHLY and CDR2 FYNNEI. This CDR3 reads CASSGGFGNTIYF. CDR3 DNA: TGTGCCAGCAGTGGCGGATTCGGAAACACCATATATTTT.

CDR3 residues: CASSFSGSSDTQYF. The CDR3 DNA reads as TGTGCCAGCAGCTTTAGCGGGAGCTCAGATACGCAGTATTTT. The V call is TRBV5-4, the J call TRBJ2-3; 9 bases map to TRBD2. This CDR3 has 14 amino acids. The V segment lost 2 bases and the J segment 4 bases; nucleotides outside the gene matches: 2. In germline, CDR1 is SGHNT, CDR2 YYREEE (reference sequence). The full variable domain, with the rest looked up from reference TRBV5-4 and TRBJ2-3, is ETGVTQSPTHLIKTRGQQVTLRCSSQSGHNTVSWYQQALGQGPQFIFQYYREEENGRGNFPPRFSGLQFPNYSSELNVNALELDDSALYLCASSFSGSSDTQYFGPGTRLTVL.

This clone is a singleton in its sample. CDR3 bases: TGTGCCAGCAGTTTATCGGGCCTGCAGGCGTCCTACGAGCAGTACTTC. Its protein product is CASSLSGLQASYEQYF. The rearrangement links TRBV27 to TRBJ2-7, with no clear D. Germline lookup yields CDR1 MNHEY and CDR2 SMNVEV (reference sequence). There are 16 residues in the CDR3. V was shortened by 0 bases and J by 1 base, with 13 bases between the two germline ends.

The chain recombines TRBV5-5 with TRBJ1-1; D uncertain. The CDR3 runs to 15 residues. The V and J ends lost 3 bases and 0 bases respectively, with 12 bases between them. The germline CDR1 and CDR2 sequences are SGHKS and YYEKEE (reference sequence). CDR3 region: CASSSSYRVNTEAFF. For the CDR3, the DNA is TGTGCCAGCAGCTCCTCCTACAGAGTGAACACTGAAGCTTTCTTT.

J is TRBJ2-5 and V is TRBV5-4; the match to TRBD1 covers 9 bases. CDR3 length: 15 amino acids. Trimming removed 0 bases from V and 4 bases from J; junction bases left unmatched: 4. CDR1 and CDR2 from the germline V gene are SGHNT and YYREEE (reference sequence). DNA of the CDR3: TGTGCCAGCAGCTTGGCCTCGACAGGGGGAGAGACCCAGTACTTC. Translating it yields CASSLASTGGETQYF.

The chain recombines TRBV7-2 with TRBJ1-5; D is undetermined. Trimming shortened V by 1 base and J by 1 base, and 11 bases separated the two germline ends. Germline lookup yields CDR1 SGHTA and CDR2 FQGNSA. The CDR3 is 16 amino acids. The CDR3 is CASSLGPGVSNQPQHF. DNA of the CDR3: TGTGCCAGCAGCTTAGGGCCCGGGGTAAGCAATCAGCCCCAGCATTTT.

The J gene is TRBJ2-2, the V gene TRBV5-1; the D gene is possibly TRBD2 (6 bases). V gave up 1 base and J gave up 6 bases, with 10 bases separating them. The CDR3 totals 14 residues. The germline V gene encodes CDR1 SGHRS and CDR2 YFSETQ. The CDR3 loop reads CASSLSSGPGELFF. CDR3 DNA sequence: TGCGCCAGCAGCTTGAGTAGCGGCCCCGGGGAGCTGTTTTTT.

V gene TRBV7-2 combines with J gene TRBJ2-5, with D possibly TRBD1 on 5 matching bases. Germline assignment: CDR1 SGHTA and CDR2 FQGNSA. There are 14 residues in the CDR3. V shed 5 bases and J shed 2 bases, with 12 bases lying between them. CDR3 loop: CASSRGHLQETQYF. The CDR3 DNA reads TGTGCCAGCAGCCGAGGACACCTACAAGAGACCCAGTACTTC.

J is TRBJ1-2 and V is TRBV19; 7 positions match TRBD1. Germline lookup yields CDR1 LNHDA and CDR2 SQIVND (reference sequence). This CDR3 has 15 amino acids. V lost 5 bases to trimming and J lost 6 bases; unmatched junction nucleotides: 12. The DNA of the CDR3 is TGTGCCAGTAGTGAAGGGACAGTTTTCTCCCATGGCTACACCTTC. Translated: CASSEGTVFSHGYTF.

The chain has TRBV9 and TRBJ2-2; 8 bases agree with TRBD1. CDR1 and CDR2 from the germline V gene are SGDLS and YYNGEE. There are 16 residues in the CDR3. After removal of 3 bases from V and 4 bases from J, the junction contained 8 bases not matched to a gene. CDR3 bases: TGTGCCAGCAGCGCAACCGGGACAGGACGCACCGGGGAGCTGTTTTTT. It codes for CASSATGTGRTGELFF.

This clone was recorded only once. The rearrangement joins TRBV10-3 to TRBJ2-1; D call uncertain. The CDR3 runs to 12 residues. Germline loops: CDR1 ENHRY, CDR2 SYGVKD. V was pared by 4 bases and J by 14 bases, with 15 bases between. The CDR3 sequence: CAISVDPERKFF. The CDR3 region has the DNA TGTGCCATCAGTGTCGACCCCGAGCGAAAGTTCTTC.

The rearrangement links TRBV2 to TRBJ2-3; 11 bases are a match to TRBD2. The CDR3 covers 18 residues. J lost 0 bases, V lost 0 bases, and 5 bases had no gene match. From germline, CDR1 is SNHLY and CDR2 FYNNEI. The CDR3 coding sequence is TGTGCCAGCAGTGAAGCTCGGCTAGCGGGAGGAAGCACAGATACGCAGTATTTT. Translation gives CASSEARLAGGSTDTQYF.

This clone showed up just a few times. In DNA, the CDR3 is TGCGCCAGCAGCTTGGGGGGCCCCAGACTGTTGAACACTGAAGCTTTCTTT. This translates into CASSLGGPRLLNTEAFF. V and J are TRBV5-1 and TRBJ1-1; D perhaps matches TRBD1 (5 bases). The V gene's germline CDR1 is SGHRS and CDR2 YFSETQ. This CDR3 comprises 17 residues. Deletions cut 0 bases from V and 0 bases from J, with 15 bases between.

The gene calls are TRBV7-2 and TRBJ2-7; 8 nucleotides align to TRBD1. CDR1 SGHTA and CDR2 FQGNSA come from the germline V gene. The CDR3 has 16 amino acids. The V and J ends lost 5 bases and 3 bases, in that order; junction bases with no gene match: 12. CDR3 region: CASSISYGTGNYEQYF. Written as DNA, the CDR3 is TGTGCCAGCAGCATTTCTTACGGGACAGGCAACTACGAGCAGTACTTC.